What follows are 25 T cell receptor beta chains derived from one specimen sequenced in a study of control samples from healthy donors and cancer patients. The repertoire was sequenced with immunoSEQ multiplex PCR; TCRdb's copy has only in-frame clones and lacks some. The table includes under 95,000 clones, around 84% detected once. Input material: blood. The source is a man aged 50 to 60 in good health.

As regards this clone: Other DNA sequences in this sample translate to the same CDR3. The J gene is TRBJ2-3, the V gene TRBV5-1, with a possible D match to TRBD1 (6 bases). Per the germline V gene, CDR1 is SGHRS and CDR2 is YFSETQ. This CDR3 spans 15 amino acids. V lost 0 bases and J 2 bases, leaving 10 bases between the germline ends. In nucleotides, the CDR3 is TGCGCCAGCAGCTTGGGGCAGGGGAACACAGATACGCAGTATTTT. This gives the protein CASSLGQGNTDTQYF.

The chain links TRBV7-2 to TRBJ2-4; 16 positions match TRBD2. CDR1 SGHTA and CDR2 FQGNSA come from the germline V gene. The CDR3 loop spans 19 amino acids. With V trimmed by 5 bases and J by 0 bases, 7 bases remained unmatched. CDR3 region: CASSKGLAGGPLAKNIQYF. In DNA form, the CDR3 reads TGTGCCAGCAGCAAGGGACTAGCGGGAGGGCCCTTAGCCAAAAACATTCAGTACTTC.

For the CDR3, the DNA is TGTGCCAGCAGTTACCCGGTTACGTCCCAGCATTTT. Its translation: CASSYPVTSQHF. The chain has TRBV6-2 or TRBV6-3 and TRBJ1-5; D unresolved. The germline CDR1 and CDR2 sequences are MNHEY and SVGEGT. This CDR3 is built from 12 residues. V gave up 2 bases and J gave up 11 bases, with 10 bases separating them.

The rearrangement uses TRBV19 and TRBJ1-1; D is possibly TRBD1 (6 bases). Between the trimmed V and J ends, which lost 5 bases and 3 bases, there was a span of 13 bases. Germline V CDR1 and CDR2: LNHDA, SQIVND (reference sequence). The CDR3 sequence is 14 residues long. Here the CDR3 reads CASSFVSGDTEAFF. The CDR3 region has the DNA TGTGCCAGTAGTTTTGTGTCAGGGGACACTGAAGCTTTCTTT.

In its sample, this clone was seen a few times. The J gene is TRBJ2-7, the V gene TRBV7-9, with D unclear. In germline, CDR1 is SEHNR, CDR2 FQNEAQ (reference sequence). This CDR3 is 12 amino acids long. V was pared by 5 bases and J by 2 bases, with 7 bases between. CDR3: CASSQRAYEQYF. In nucleotides, the CDR3 is TGTGCCAGCAGCCAAAGGGCCTACGAGCAGTACTTC. Full variable domain (rest looked up from reference TRBV7-9 and TRBJ2-7): DTGVSQNPRHKITKRGQNVTFRCDPISEHNRLYWYRQTLGQGPEFLTYFQNEAQLEKSRLLSDRFSAERPKGSFSTLEIQRTEQGDSAMYLCASSQRAYEQYFGPGTRLTVT.

The CDR3 DNA follows: TGTGCCACCAGTGATTCAGGGGGCCAGGAGACCCAGTACTTC. Protein: CATSDSGGQETQYF. This chain joins TRBV24-1 and TRBJ2-5, with 8 bases that match TRBD1. CDR3 length equals 14 residues. Germline V lookup: CDR1 KGHDR, CDR2 SFDVKD. The V and J ends lost 2 bases and 5 bases, in that order; junction bases with no gene match: 3.

The gene calls are TRBV6-5 and TRBJ2-6, with D possibly TRBD1 on 6 matching bases. V lost 2 bases, J lost 3 bases, and 11 bases lay in between. CDR3 length: 16 amino acids. CDR1 is MNHEY and CDR2 is SVGAGI in the germline V gene. The CDR3 protein is CASSYVGAGGANVLTF. CDR3 coding DNA: TGTGCCAGCAGTTACGTGGGGGCAGGTGGGGCCAACGTCCTGACTTTC.

The chain's CDR3 is CASSLMDRKETQYF. CDR3 in DNA: TGTGCCAGCAGCTTAATGGACCGAAAAGAGACCCAGTACTTC. The chain uses TRBV7-3 and TRBJ2-5; D not certain. The length of the CDR3 is 14 residues. Trimming left V 1 base short and J 3 bases short, with 9 bases between. Germline V gene lookup returns CDR1 SGHTA and CDR2 FQGTGA.

The rearrangement joins TRBV5-1 to TRBJ1-2; D unresolved. The CDR3 is made up of 15 amino acids. Germline V gives CDR1 SGHRS, CDR2 YFSETQ. The V and J ends lost 0 bases and 3 bases respectively, with 12 bases between them. The CDR3 coding sequence is TGCGCCAGCAGCTTGGCCGTGGGCGCGGACTATGGCTACACCTTC. Translating it yields CASSLAVGADYGYTF.

This chain connects TRBV4-2 to TRBJ2-1; 10 positions match TRBD2. The junction had 7 bases not matched to a gene; V was cut back by 4 bases and J by 7 bases. This CDR3 is 15 amino acids long. The germline V gene has CDR1 LGHNA and CDR2 YNFKEQ. The CDR3 DNA reads as TGTGCCAGCAGCCCGCCGGGACTAGCGTGGAATGAGCAGTTCTTC. This translates into CASSPPGLAWNEQFF.

The chain carries TRBV7-2 and TRBJ2-7, with D uncertain. The CDR3 runs 11 residues. Per germline, CDR1 SGHTA and CDR2 FQGNSA. V was cut by 4 bases and J by 4 bases, with 5 bases left in between. The CDR3, as DNA: TGTGCCAGCAGCTCGTATTACGAGCAGTACTTC. Encoded protein: CASSSYYEQYF.

The V and J genes are TRBV27 and TRBJ1-5; D may be TRBD1 (5 bases). Between the trimmed V and J ends, which lost 7 bases and 2 bases, there was a span of 15 bases. CDR1 is MNHEY and CDR2 is SMNVEV in the germline V gene (reference sequence). There are 15 residues in the CDR3. For the CDR3, the DNA is TGTGCCAGCACCCTAGCGGCGGGGGGCAATCAGCCCCAGCATTTT. Protein product: CASTLAAGGNQPQHF.

This clone was observed a single time. The chain joins TRBV18 to TRBJ2-3, with a possible D match to TRBD2 (6 bases). The V end was cut by 2 bases, the J end by 6 bases, with 9 bases between. Germline lookup yields CDR1 KGHSH and CDR2 LQKENI. The CDR3 loop spans 13 amino acids. The CDR3 sequence: CASSPTLADTQYF. The CDR3 DNA sequence: TGTGCCAGCTCACCAACTCTAGCGGATACGCAGTATTTT.

The chain carries TRBV5-1 and TRBJ1-1, with unresolved D. The CDR3 is made up of 13 amino acids. The germline V gene encodes CDR1 SGHRS and CDR2 YFSETQ. V was shortened by 2 bases and J by 1 base, with 6 bases between the two germline ends. CDR3 region: CASSFRQNTEAFF. CDR3 coding DNA: TGCGCCAGCAGCTTCCGACAGAACACTGAAGCTTTCTTT. The full variable domain, with the rest looked up from reference TRBV5-1 and TRBJ1-1, is KAGVTQTPRYLIKTRGQQVTLSCSPISGHRSVSWYQQTPGQGLQFLFEYFSETQRNKGNFPGRFSGRQFSNSRSEMNVSTLELGDSALYLCASSFRQNTEAFFGQGTRLTVV.

The V call is TRBV9, the J call TRBJ2-3; 7 bases agree with TRBD2. CDR1 and CDR2 (germline): SGDLS, YYNGEE. Trimming at V came to 0 bases and at J to 4 bases, leaving 5 bases not matched to a gene. The CDR3 sequence is 15 residues long. CDR3 protein: CASSVGTSTSDTQYF. The CDR3 nucleotides read TGTGCCAGCAGCGTAGGGACTAGTACCTCAGATACGCAGTATTTT. Complete variable domain (other parts from reference TRBV9 and TRBJ2-3): DSGVTQTPKHLITATGQRVTLRCSPRSGDLSVYWYQQSLDQGLQFLIQYYNGEERAKGNILERFSAQQFPDLHSELNLSSLELGDSALYFCASSVGTSTSDTQYFGPGTRLTVL.

This clone was detected a few times. This chain connects TRBV30 to TRBJ1-4; D gene unclear. The V end lost 7 bases, the J end lost 0 bases, and 12 bases lay between the germline ends. The CDR3 loop spans 14 amino acids. CDR1 is GTSNPN, CDR2 SVGIG, per germline (reference sequence). The DNA for the CDR3 is TGTGCCTCGGATACTAGGGCAACTAATGAAAAACTGTTTTTT. Protein: CASDTRATNEKLFF.

CDR3 in amino acids: CATSDKDRGGTGELFF. As DNA, the CDR3 is TGTGCCACCAGTGATAAGGACAGGGGGGGCACCGGGGAGCTGTTTTTT. This rearrangement joins TRBV24-1 to TRBJ2-2; 10 bases agree with TRBD1. The CDR3 spans 16 residues. The V and J ends lost 3 bases and 4 bases, in that order; junction bases with no gene match: 4. CDR1 is KGHDR and CDR2 is SFDVKD in the germline V gene.

CDR3 nucleotides: TGTGCCAGCAGGAGCAGGGGTGGCACCTACGAGCAGTACTTC. As protein: CASRSRGGTYEQYF. The rearrangement uses TRBV2 and TRBJ2-7; the D gene is possibly TRBD1 (6 bases). Trimming took 6 bases from V and 2 from J, leaving 14 bases between them. Germline V gives CDR1 SNHLY, CDR2 FYNNEI. The CDR3 runs to 14 residues.

This chain uses TRBV6-5 with TRBJ2-1; TRBD2 might be the D (5 bases). Germline CDR1 is MNHEY and CDR2 is SVGAGI. This CDR3 has 13 amino acids. Trimming stripped 9 bases from V and 3 bases from J, with 12 bases between. The CDR3 here is CASGSGYYNEQFF. The CDR3 DNA reads as TGTGCCAGTGGGAGCGGCTACTACAATGAGCAGTTCTTC.

This clone came up once. The rearrangement links TRBV28 to TRBJ1-1; TRBD1 might be the D (5 bases). Trimming left V 6 bases short and J 4 bases short, with 12 bases between. This CDR3 spans 13 amino acids. In germline, CDR1 is MDHEN, CDR2 SYDVKM. CDR3 protein: CASRLTGFTEAFF. The CDR3 DNA follows: TGTGCCAGCAGACTAACAGGATTCACTGAAGCTTTCTTT.

V is TRBV6-6 and J is TRBJ2-1, with TRBD1 matching over 7 bases. J lost 1 base, V lost 7 bases, and 7 bases had no gene match. Germline values: CDR1 MNHNY, CDR2 SVGAGI (reference sequence). CDR3 length equals 15 residues. CDR3 sequence reads: CASILDRESYNEQFF. The DNA of the CDR3 is TGTGCCAGCATTCTAGACAGGGAATCCTACAATGAGCAGTTCTTC.

The chain joins TRBV27 to TRBJ2-1; 7 nucleotides align to TRBD1. CDR1 and CDR2 from the germline V gene are MNHEY and SMNVEV (reference sequence). Germline trimming cut 3 bases from V and 0 bases from J; bases unmatched to any gene: 8. The CDR3 runs 17 residues. The CDR3 region has the DNA TGTGCCAGCAGTTTCTCCCAGGGGGTGCCCTCCTACAATGAGCAGTTCTTC. Encoded protein: CASSFSQGVPSYNEQFF.

The CDR3 sequence: CASSFGLPGNQPQHF. The CDR3, as DNA: TGTGCCAGCAGTTTCGGACTTCCAGGCAATCAGCCCCAGCATTTT. The chain links TRBV28 to TRBJ1-5, with D unresolved. The length of the CDR3 is 15 residues. Germline V gene lookup returns CDR1 MDHEN and CDR2 SYDVKM. Trimming cost V 3 bases and J 2 bases, with 11 bases left between them.

This clone was seen a few times. This chain uses TRBV19 with TRBJ2-1, with 11 bases aligning to TRBD2. CDR3 length: 12 residues. Per the germline V gene, CDR1 is LNHDA and CDR2 is SQIVND (reference sequence). The trim removed 4 bases at V and 12 bases at J, leaving 2 bases unmatched. This CDR3 reads CASSTSGRSQFF. For the CDR3, the DNA is TGTGCCAGTAGTACTAGCGGGAGGTCGCAGTTCTTC.

The rearrangement links TRBV7-8 to TRBJ2-7; 9 bases are shared with TRBD1. This CDR3 spans 14 amino acids. CDR1 is SGHVS and CDR2 is FQNEAQ in the germline V gene. The CDR3 nucleotides are TGTGCCAGCAGCACTAGAGAACCCGGGACAGGGCCCTCCGTC. Its protein is CASSTREPGTGPSV.